A single sample gave rise to the 28 T cell receptor beta chains below, sequenced in a study of blood T cell repertoires in COVID-19. The repertoire was sequenced with immunoSEQ multiplex PCR; TCRdb's copy has only in-frame clones and lacks some. This table has about 82,000 clones, more than 70% appearing once. Sequencing input: peripheral blood. The receptors were sampled from a woman aged 55 to 70 with acute or convalescent COVID-19.

The chain employs TRBV30 and TRBJ2-5; the match to TRBD2 covers 8 bases. V gave up 1 base and J gave up 5 bases; unmatched junction bases: 12. The CDR3 extends over 16 amino acids. Germline CDR1 and CDR2: GTSNPN and SVGIG (reference sequence). CDR3 loop: CAWSALLDGRDETQYF. CDR3 coding DNA: TGTGCCTGGAGTGCCCTTCTCGACGGGAGGGACGAGACCCAGTACTTC.

The V call is TRBV5-4, the J call TRBJ1-6; 8 bases are shared with TRBD1. The CDR3 is 19 amino acids. The J segment lost 0 bases and the V segment lost 1 base, leaving 9 bases of the junction unmatched. The V gene's germline CDR1 is SGHNT and CDR2 YYREEE (reference sequence). The CDR3: CASSLPTRTGSSYNSPLHF. CDR3 coding DNA: TGTGCCAGCAGCTTGCCAACCCGGACAGGGAGCTCCTATAATTCACCCCTCCACTTT.

The V gene is TRBV5-4, the J gene TRBJ2-3; 9 nucleotides line up with TRBD2. CDR1 and CDR2 from the germline V gene are SGHNT and YYREEE (reference sequence). The CDR3 length is 15 residues. V dropped 5 bases and J dropped 4; count of bases not matched to a gene: 8. The CDR3: CASSFAERGADTQYF. The CDR3 bases are TGTGCCAGCAGTTTTGCTGAGCGGGGGGCAGATACGCAGTATTTT.

The chain uses TRBV4-2 and TRBJ1-1, with 10 nucleotides matching TRBD1. The germline V gene has CDR1 LGHNA and CDR2 YNFKEQ. V was pared by 8 bases and J by 5 bases, with 8 bases of the junction left unmatched. This CDR3 contains 14 residues. The DNA for the CDR3 is TGTGCCAGCTACCGGGACAGGGGTAGGACTGAAGCTTTCTTT. It yields the protein CASYRDRGRTEAFF.

This chain links TRBV5-6 with TRBJ2-7, with D possibly being TRBD1 (7 bases). The V and J ends lost 0 bases and 4 bases respectively, with 14 bases between them. This CDR3 is 15 amino acids long. Germline V gene sequence: CDR1 SGHDT, CDR2 YYEEEE. CDR3 region: CASSLVQGGMYEQYF. In DNA form, the CDR3 reads TGTGCCAGCAGCTTGGTTCAGGGGGGTATGTACGAGCAGTACTTC.

This sequence joins TRBV5-6 and TRBJ2-3; D not certain. CDR1 is SGHDT, CDR2 YYEEEE, per germline. V gave up 0 bases and J gave up 0 bases, with 8 bases separating them. The CDR3 totals 15 residues. The DNA for the CDR3 is TGTGCCAGCAGCTTGGGAGGCTCTAGCACAGATACGCAGTATTTT. Translating it yields CASSLGGSSTDTQYF.

J is TRBJ2-3 and V is TRBV7-2; TRBD2 might be the D (5 bases). V gave up 5 bases and J gave up 8 bases, with 17 bases separating them. Germline assignment: CDR1 SGHTA and CDR2 FQGNSA. The CDR3 covers 14 residues. The CDR3 coding sequence is TGTGCCAGCAGCCCAGTCGAGGGAACTAGTACGCAGTATTTT. It translates to CASSPVEGTSTQYF.

The rearrangement joins TRBV19 to TRBJ2-7, with TRBD1 identical over 9 bases. Germline CDR1 LNHDA, CDR2 SQIVND (reference sequence). V lost 6 bases and J lost 5; bases outside the gene matches: 8. The CDR3 consists of 14 residues. The CDR3 reads CASSRGQGVDEQYF. The DNA of the CDR3 is TGTGCCAGTAGCCGGGGACAGGGAGTCGACGAGCAGTACTTC.

The chain is built from TRBV30 and TRBJ1-1; TRBD1 is a possible D gene (6 bases). V lost 1 base to trimming and J lost 8 bases, with 14 bases between them. The CDR3 consists of 13 residues. The germline V gene has CDR1 GTSNPN and CDR2 SVGIG (reference sequence). The DNA for the CDR3 is TGTGCCTGGAGTGGTGCCGGACAGAAAGAAGCTTTCTTT. It codes for CAWSGAGQKEAFF.

This clone was picked up a small number of times. The chain joins TRBV11-2 to TRBJ2-5, with TRBD1 as a possible D gene (6 bases). The CDR3 contains 13 residues. The V end was cut by 5 bases, the J end by 4 bases, with 11 bases between. Germline V gene lookup returns CDR1 SGHAT and CDR2 FQNNGV. CDR3 amino acids: CASSIGQTETQYF. Written as DNA, the CDR3 is TGTGCCAGCAGCATAGGACAGACAGAGACCCAGTACTTC.

The V call is TRBV7-9, the J call TRBJ2-5, with 7 bases lining up with TRBD1. The V and J ends lost 2 bases and 3 bases, in that order; junction bases with no gene match: 12. This CDR3 has 17 amino acids. Germline values: CDR1 SEHNR, CDR2 FQNEAQ (reference sequence). CDR3 region: CASSLSLTGPVEETQYF. DNA for the CDR3: TGTGCCAGCAGCTTATCCCTGACAGGGCCGGTGGAAGAGACCCAGTACTTC.

This chain uses TRBV4-2 with TRBJ1-2; TRBD1 might be the D (6 bases). Trimming stripped 0 bases from V and 4 bases from J, with 27 bases between. CDR1 is LGHNA, CDR2 YNFKEQ, per germline. The CDR3 is 20 residues long. CDR3 sequence (DNA): TGTGCCAGCAGCCAAGAGGGTATTGGGATGTACAGGGATATTAGCTATGGCTACACCTTC. Translating it yields CASSQEGIGMYRDISYGYTF.

The sample holds a few counts of this clone. The gene calls are TRBV28 and TRBJ2-4; 8 bases map to TRBD2. The V and J ends lost 2 bases and 1 base, in that order; junction bases with no gene match: 19. Germline V gene sequence: CDR1 MDHEN, CDR2 SYDVKM. The CDR3 is 21 residues long. DNA of the CDR3: TGTGCCAGCAGTTTAAGGGTCGAAAGTAGCGGGAAAGTGAGGGCCAAAAACATTCAGTACTTC. Protein product: CASSLRVESSGKVRAKNIQYF.

The chain joins TRBV5-1 to TRBJ2-7; 9 nucleotides line up with TRBD1. Per the germline V gene, CDR1 is SGHRS and CDR2 is YFSETQ. V lost 2 bases, J lost 6 bases, and 6 bases stayed unmatched. The CDR3 loop spans 14 amino acids. The CDR3 region is CASSFDRGYGEQYF. The DNA of the CDR3 is TGCGCCAGCAGCTTCGACAGGGGGTACGGCGAGCAGTACTTC.

This chain uses TRBV7-9 with TRBJ1-4; D gene ambiguous. CDR1 is SEHNR and CDR2 is FQNEAQ in the germline V gene (reference sequence). V was cut by 2 bases and J by 0 bases, with 10 bases left in between. This CDR3 comprises 16 residues. CDR3 nucleotide sequence: TGTGCCAGCAGCTTATATGGAGCCTCAACTAATGAAAAACTGTTTTTT. This sequence encodes CASSLYGASTNEKLFF.

The J gene is TRBJ1-2, the V gene TRBV29-1, with D tentatively TRBD1 (5 bases). This CDR3 has 11 amino acids. V was clipped by 2 bases and J by 8 bases, with 9 bases between them. From germline, CDR1 is SQVTM and CDR2 ANQGSEA. CDR3 DNA: TGCAGCGTTGAAACAGGACGGGGCTACACCTTC. It specifies CSVETGRGYTF.

The chain is built from TRBV27 and TRBJ2-5, with 7 bases matching TRBD2. V lost 2 bases and J lost 2; bases outside the gene matches: 8. Germline V lookup: CDR1 MNHEY, CDR2 SMNVEV (reference sequence). The CDR3 loop spans 16 amino acids. For the CDR3, the DNA is TGTGCCAGCAGTTTAGGCCCCCGGCGGGGGCAAGAGACCCAGTACTTC. It specifies CASSLGPRRGQETQYF.

The rearrangement joins TRBV5-4 to TRBJ1-4, with 7 bases matching TRBD1. Germline CDR1 and CDR2: SGHNT and YYREEE (reference sequence). The CDR3 covers 14 residues. Germline trimming cut 10 bases from V and 5 bases from J; bases unmatched to any gene: 11. The CDR3 sequence is CAGTIQGTNEKLFF. The CDR3 DNA reads as TGTGCCGGTACCATACAGGGGACAAATGAAAAACTGTTTTTT. The complete variable domain, with remaining parts taken from reference TRBV5-4 and TRBJ1-4, reads ETGVTQSPTHLIKTRGQQVTLRCSSQSGHNTVSWYQQALGQGPQFIFQYYREEENGRGNFPPRFSGLQFPNYSSELNVNALELDDSALYLCAGTIQGTNEKLFFGSGTQLSVL.

The chain is built from TRBV7-6 and TRBJ2-1; TRBD2 aligns across 11 bases. The germline gives CDR1 SGHVS, CDR2 FNYEAQ. This CDR3 has 16 residues. The trim removed 5 bases at V and 7 bases at J, leaving 10 bases unmatched. The CDR3 coding sequence is TGTGCCAGCAGCCCCGACCATAGCGGGGGGGTTAATGAGCAGTTCTTC. It translates to CASSPDHSGGVNEQFF.

In this sample, this clone turned up once. The gene calls are TRBV4-1 and TRBJ2-2; perhaps TRBD1 as D (6 bases). V was shortened by 2 bases and J by 2 bases, with 30 bases between the two germline ends. Germline V gene lookup returns CDR1 MGHRA and CDR2 YSYEKL. The CDR3 runs 22 residues. In DNA form, the CDR3 reads TGCGCCAGCAGCCAATCGGGCCTCAGGGGTCGGGCGGCCGGGAAAAACACCGGGGAGCTGTTTTTT. As protein: CASSQSGLRGRAAGKNTGELFF.

The J gene is TRBJ1-5, the V gene TRBV7-2, with 7 bases lining up with TRBD1. Germline V lookup: CDR1 SGHTA, CDR2 FQGNSA. V dropped 1 base and J dropped 10; count of bases not matched to a gene: 13. The length of the CDR3 is 16 residues. The CDR3 sequence is CASSLDRGTAGGPQHF. The CDR3 DNA is TGTGCCAGCAGCTTAGACCGCGGGACAGCCGGAGGACCCCAGCATTTT.

The chain uses TRBV2 and TRBJ1-5, with D perhaps matching TRBD1 (6 bases). Germline V gene data show CDR1 as SNHLY and CDR2 as FYNNEI. With 6 bases removed from V and 6 bases from J, the gap between germline ends came to 15 bases. The CDR3 runs 14 residues. The CDR3 protein is CASSPEQGIQPQHF. CDR3 DNA sequence: TGTGCCAGCAGCCCGGAACAGGGAATTCAGCCCCAGCATTTT.

V gene TRBV6-5 combines with J gene TRBJ1-2; 7 nucleotides match TRBD1. V lost 6 bases, J lost 10 bases, and 11 bases stayed unmatched. CDR3 length: 13 amino acids. In germline, CDR1 is MNHEY, CDR2 SVGAGI. The CDR3: CASRPPGQILYTF. CDR3 in DNA: TGTGCCAGCAGGCCACCGGGACAGATCCTCTACACCTTC.

The chain recombines TRBV5-6 with TRBJ1-2, with 10 bases identical to TRBD1. The CDR3 totals 15 residues. Germline lookup yields CDR1 SGHDT and CDR2 YYEEEE. Unmatched junction bases numbered 10, after V lost 3 bases and J lost 8 bases. CDR3 region: CASSSVRQGARGYTF. CDR3 DNA: TGTGCCAGCAGCTCGGTGAGACAGGGGGCTCGGGGCTACACCTTC.

The chain carries TRBV5-8 and TRBJ2-1, with 7 bases identical to TRBD2. The ends lost 5 bases at V and 7 bases at J; junction bases unmatched: 9. The germline V gene has CDR1 SGHTS and CDR2 YDEGEE. CDR3 length: 14 residues. The CDR3 DNA follows: TGTGCCAGCAGGTCACTAGCGAGAGGGAATGAGCAGTTCTTC. Its translation: CASRSLARGNEQFF.

The V gene is TRBV15, the J gene TRBJ2-5, with D possibly matching TRBD1 (5 bases). Trimming cost V 5 bases and J 1 base, with 8 bases left between them. CDR1 is LNHNV, CDR2 YYDKDF, per germline (reference sequence). The CDR3 runs to 13 residues. CDR3 in amino acids: CATSRGAQETQYF. The CDR3 DNA is TGTGCCACCAGCCGTGGGGCCCAAGAGACCCAGTACTTC.

The V and J genes are TRBV30 and TRBJ2-3, with 12 bases lining up with TRBD2. The CDR3 totals 17 residues. CDR1 is GTSNPN and CDR2 is SVGIG in the germline V gene (reference sequence). With 4 bases clipped from V and 2 bases from J, the junction kept 10 bases outside the gene matches. The CDR3, as DNA: TGTGCCTGGACAGGTTGGCTAGCGGGGGGGTCCACAGATACGCAGTATTTT. Its translation: CAWTGWLAGGSTDTQYF.

The CDR3 DNA reads as TGTGCCAGCAGACCTACAGGGTCGAACACCGGGGAGCTGTTTTTT. This codes for CASRPTGSNTGELFF. The chain joins TRBV21-1 to TRBJ2-2; the table's D gene call, TRBD1, was not cross checked with the DNA. TRBV21-1 is termed a pseudogene. This CDR3 contains 15 residues.